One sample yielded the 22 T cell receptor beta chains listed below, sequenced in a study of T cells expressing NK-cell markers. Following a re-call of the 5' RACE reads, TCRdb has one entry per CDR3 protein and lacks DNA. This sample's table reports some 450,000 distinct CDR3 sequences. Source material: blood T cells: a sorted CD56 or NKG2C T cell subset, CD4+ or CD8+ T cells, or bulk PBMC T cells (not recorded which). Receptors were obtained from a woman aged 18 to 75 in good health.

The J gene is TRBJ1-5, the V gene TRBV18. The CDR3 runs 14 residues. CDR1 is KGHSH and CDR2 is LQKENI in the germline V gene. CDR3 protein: CASSQGPAGQPQHF.

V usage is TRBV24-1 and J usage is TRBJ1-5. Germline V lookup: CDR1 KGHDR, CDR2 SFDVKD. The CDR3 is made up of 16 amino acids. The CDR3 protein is CATSSRFQHSNQPQHF.

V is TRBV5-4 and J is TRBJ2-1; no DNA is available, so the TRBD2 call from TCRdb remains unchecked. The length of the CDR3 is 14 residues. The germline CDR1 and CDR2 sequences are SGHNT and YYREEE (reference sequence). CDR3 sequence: CASSLSGPYNEQFF.

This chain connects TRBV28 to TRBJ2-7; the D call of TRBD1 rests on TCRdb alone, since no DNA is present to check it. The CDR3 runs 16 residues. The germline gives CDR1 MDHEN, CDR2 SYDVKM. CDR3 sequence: CASSPEGGGVVGEQYF.

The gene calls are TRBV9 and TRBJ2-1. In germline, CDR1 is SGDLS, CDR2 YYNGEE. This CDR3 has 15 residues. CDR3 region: CASSASLSSYNEQFF.

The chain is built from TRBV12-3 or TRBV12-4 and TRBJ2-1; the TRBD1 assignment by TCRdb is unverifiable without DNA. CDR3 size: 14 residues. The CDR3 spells CASSLAGEGGEQFF.

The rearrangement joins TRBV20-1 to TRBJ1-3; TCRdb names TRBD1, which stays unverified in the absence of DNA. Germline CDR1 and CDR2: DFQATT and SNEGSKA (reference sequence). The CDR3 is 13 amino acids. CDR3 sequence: CSARFQGANTIYF.

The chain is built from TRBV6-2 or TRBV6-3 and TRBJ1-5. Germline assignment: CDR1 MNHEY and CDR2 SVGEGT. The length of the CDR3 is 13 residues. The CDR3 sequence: CASRAGSNQPQHF.

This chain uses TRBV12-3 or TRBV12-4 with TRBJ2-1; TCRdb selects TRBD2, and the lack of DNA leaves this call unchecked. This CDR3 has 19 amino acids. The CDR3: CASSLDRVGLAVEGGEQFF.

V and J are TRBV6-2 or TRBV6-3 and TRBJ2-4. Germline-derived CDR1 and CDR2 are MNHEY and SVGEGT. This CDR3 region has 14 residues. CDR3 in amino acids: CASRGNLAKNIQYF.

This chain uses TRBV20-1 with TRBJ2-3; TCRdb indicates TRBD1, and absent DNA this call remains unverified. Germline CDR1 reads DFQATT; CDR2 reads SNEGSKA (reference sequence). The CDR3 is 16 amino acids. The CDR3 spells CSAPSSGTGGTDTQYF.

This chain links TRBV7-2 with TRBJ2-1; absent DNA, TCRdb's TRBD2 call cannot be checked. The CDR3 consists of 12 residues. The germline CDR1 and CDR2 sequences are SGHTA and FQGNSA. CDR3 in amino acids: CASSFQREGLSF.

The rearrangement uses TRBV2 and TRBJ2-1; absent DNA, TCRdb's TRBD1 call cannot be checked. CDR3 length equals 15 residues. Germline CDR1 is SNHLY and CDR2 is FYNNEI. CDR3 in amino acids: CASSDLGTAYNEQFF.

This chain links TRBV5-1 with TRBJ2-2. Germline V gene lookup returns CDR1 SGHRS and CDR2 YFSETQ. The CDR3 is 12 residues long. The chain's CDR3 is CASSRDTGELFF.

Here the CDR3 reads CASSKDRPGLMETQYF. This chain uses TRBV21-1 with TRBJ2-5; TCRdb indicates TRBD2, and absent DNA this call remains unverified. TRBV21-1 is given as a pseudogene. The CDR3 is 16 amino acids.

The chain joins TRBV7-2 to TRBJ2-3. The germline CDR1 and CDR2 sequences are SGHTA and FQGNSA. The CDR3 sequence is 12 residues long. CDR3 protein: CASDAGTDTQYF. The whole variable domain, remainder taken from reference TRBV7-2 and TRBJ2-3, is GAGVSQSPSNKVTEKGKDVELRCDPISGHTALYWYRQSLGQGLEFLIYFQGNSAPDKSGLPSDRFSAERTGGSVSTLTIQRTQQEDSAVYLCASDAGTDTQYFGPGTRLTVL.

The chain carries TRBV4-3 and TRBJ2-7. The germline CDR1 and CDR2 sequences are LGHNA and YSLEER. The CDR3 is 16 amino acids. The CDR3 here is CASSQDLEHKDYEQYF.

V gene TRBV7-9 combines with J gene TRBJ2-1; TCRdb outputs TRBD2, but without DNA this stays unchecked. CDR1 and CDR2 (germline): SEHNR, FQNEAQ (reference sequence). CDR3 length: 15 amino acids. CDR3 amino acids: CASSLTAGSSNEQFF.

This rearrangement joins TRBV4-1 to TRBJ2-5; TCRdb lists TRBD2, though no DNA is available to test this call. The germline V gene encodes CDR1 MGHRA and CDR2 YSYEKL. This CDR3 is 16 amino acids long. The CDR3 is CASSLLMAGLQETQYF.

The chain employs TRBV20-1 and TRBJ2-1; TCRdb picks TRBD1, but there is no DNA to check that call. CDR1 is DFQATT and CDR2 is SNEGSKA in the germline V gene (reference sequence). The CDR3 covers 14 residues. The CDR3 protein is CSDRGLAADNEQFF.

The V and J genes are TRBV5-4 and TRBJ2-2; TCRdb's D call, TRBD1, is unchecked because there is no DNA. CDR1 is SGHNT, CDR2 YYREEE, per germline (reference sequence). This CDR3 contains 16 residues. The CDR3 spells CASSRQNRGIPGELFF.

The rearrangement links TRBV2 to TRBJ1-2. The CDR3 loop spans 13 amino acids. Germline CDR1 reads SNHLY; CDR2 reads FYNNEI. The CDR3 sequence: CARALGGTYGYTF. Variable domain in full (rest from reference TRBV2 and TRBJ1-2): EPEVTQTPSHQVTQMGQEVILRCVPISNHLYFYWYRQILGQKVEFLVSFYNNEISEKSEIFDDQFSVERPDGSNFTLKIRSTKLEDSAMYFCARALGGTYGYTFGSGTRLTVV.